The 21 T cell receptor beta chains listed next were all sequenced from one sample in a study of blood T cell repertoires in COVID-19. Sequenced by immunoSEQ multiplex PCR; TCRdb stores in-frame clones only, minus some. The data hold 150,000 to 200,000 clones, with around 80% observed a single time. The sequencing input was peripheral blood. The receptor source for this set is a woman aged 80 or over with COVID-19, enrolled during active disease.

The J gene is TRBJ1-4, the V gene TRBV29-1; tentative D call: TRBD1 (5 bases). The length of the CDR3 is 14 residues. Germline CDR1 reads SQVTM; CDR2 reads ANQGSEA. Trimming cost V 4 bases and J 0 bases, with 9 bases left between them. The DNA for the CDR3 is TGCAGCGTTGGAGGACATTCAACTAATGAAAAACTGTTTTTT. Its protein product is CSVGGHSTNEKLFF.

The chain is built from TRBV6-6 and TRBJ2-7; D may be TRBD2 (5 bases). Germline V gene data show CDR1 as MNHNY and CDR2 as SVGAGI (reference sequence). The CDR3 extends over 15 amino acids. V was shortened by 9 bases and J by 2 bases, with 20 bases between the two germline ends. The CDR3 spells CASLGRRTLTYEQYF. The CDR3 DNA reads as TGTGCCAGTCTAGGCCGGAGGACCCTTACCTACGAGCAGTACTTC.

This clone showed up just once. J is TRBJ2-2 and V is TRBV11-2, with 7 bases aligning to TRBD2. This CDR3 region has 16 residues. Germline trimming cut 5 bases from V and 2 bases from J; bases unmatched to any gene: 8. Looked up from germline, CDR1 is SGHAT and CDR2 is FQNNGV. CDR3 protein: CASSLLGGVNTGELFF. CDR3 sequence (DNA): TGTGCCAGCAGCCTGCTGGGGGGGGTTAACACCGGGGAGCTGTTTTTT.

The rearrangement joins TRBV5-1 to TRBJ2-7, with TRBD2 matching 7 bases. CDR3 length: 12 amino acids. Germline V gene lookup returns CDR1 SGHRS and CDR2 YFSETQ. J lost 12 bases, V lost 4 bases, and 10 bases had no gene match. As DNA, the CDR3 is TGCGCCAGCAGCCTATACGGACTAGTTGCGTACTTC. It specifies CASSLYGLVAYF.

The genes are TRBV6-5 and TRBJ1-3; TRBD1 is a possible D gene (6 bases). The CDR3 is 15 amino acids. The germline V gene has CDR1 MNHEY and CDR2 SVGAGI. Trimming stripped 6 bases from V and 4 bases from J, with 16 bases between. The CDR3 region is CASRTNREAGNTIYF. Here the CDR3 DNA reads TGTGCCAGCAGGACGAACAGGGAAGCAGGAAACACCATATATTTT.

CDR3: CASSFGVYSQETQYF. CDR3 sequence (DNA): TGTGCCAGCAGTTTTGGCGTATACAGTCAAGAGACCCAGTACTTC. The V gene is TRBV6-6, the J gene TRBJ2-5; no definite D call. Per the germline V gene, CDR1 is MNHNY and CDR2 is SVGAGI (reference sequence). The CDR3 spans 15 residues. Between the trimmed V and J ends, which lost 4 bases and 2 bases, there was a span of 14 bases.

In this sample, this clone turned up many times. The gene calls are TRBV5-1 and TRBJ2-2; D unresolved. This CDR3 contains 16 residues. V lost 4 bases, J lost 2 bases, and 15 bases lay in between. Germline V gene lookup returns CDR1 SGHRS and CDR2 YFSETQ. The CDR3 DNA follows: TGCGCCAGCAGCCCCCCCACCGCAGTCAACACCGGGGAGCTGTTTTTT. This translates into CASSPPTAVNTGELFF.

This clone turned up a few times. The V gene is TRBV5-1, the J gene TRBJ2-6; 10 bases align to TRBD1. The CDR3 contains 19 residues. Trimming took 4 bases from V and 0 from J; bases not matched to a gene: 10. CDR1 is SGHRS, CDR2 YFSETQ, per germline. The CDR3 DNA reads as TGCGCCAGCAGCCAACGCAGAGACAGGGGGCTCTCTGGGGCCAACGTCCTGACTTTC. Encoded protein: CASSQRRDRGLSGANVLTF.

DNA of the CDR3: TGTGCCAGCAGTTACGGGCGGGAGAGCTCTGGAAACACCATATATTTT. Translation: CASSYGRESSGNTIYF. J is TRBJ1-3 and V is TRBV6-5; D is unresolved. Germline-derived CDR1 and CDR2 are MNHEY and SVGAGI. Trimming shortened V by 2 bases and J by 0 bases, and 11 bases separated the two germline ends. This CDR3 has 16 amino acids.

This clone was observed a few times. CDR3 in amino acids: CASSLSWTGGSPLHF. The CDR3 nucleotides are TGTGCCAGCAGTTTATCGTGGACAGGGGGCTCACCCCTCCACTTT. The V and J genes are TRBV27 and TRBJ1-6, with 11 bases identical to TRBD1. After removal of 0 bases from V and 10 bases from J, the junction contained 2 bases not matched to a gene. Germline CDR1 MNHEY, CDR2 SMNVEV (reference sequence). The CDR3 covers 15 residues.

The CDR3 here is CASSRTSGDYNEQFF. The CDR3 DNA reads TGTGCCAGCAGTCGGACTAGCGGGGACTACAATGAGCAGTTCTTC. The V call is TRBV4-2, the J call TRBJ2-1; 12 positions match TRBD2. The germline V gene encodes CDR1 LGHNA and CDR2 YNFKEQ. V was clipped by 6 bases and J by 3 bases; unmatched bases: 3. The CDR3 is made up of 15 amino acids.

The V gene is TRBV5-1, the J gene TRBJ1-1; D gene uncertain. V was cut by 4 bases and J by 0 bases, with 16 bases left in between. Germline CDR1 SGHRS, CDR2 YFSETQ. The CDR3 spans 16 residues. Here the CDR3 DNA reads TGCGCCAGCAGCCCGGGATGGGTGCGTATGAACACTGAAGCTTTCTTT. This codes for CASSPGWVRMNTEAFF. The full variable domain, with the rest looked up from reference TRBV5-1 and TRBJ1-1, is KAGVTQTPRYLIKTRGQQVTLSCSPISGHRSVSWYQQTPGQGLQFLFEYFSETQRNKGNFPGRFSGRQFSNSRSEMNVSTLELGDSALYLCASSPGWVRMNTEAFFGQGTRLTVV.

CDR3 coding DNA: TGTGCCAGTAGTATTTCGGGGAAAGGCTATAATTCACCCCTCCACTTT. Translated, it gives CASSISGKGYNSPLHF. J is TRBJ1-6 and V is TRBV19; no definite D call. Germline V gene sequence: CDR1 LNHDA, CDR2 SQIVND (reference sequence). This CDR3 region has 16 residues. The V gene lost 3 bases and the J gene lost 3 bases, with 12 bases spanning the gap.

The chain is built from TRBV4-1 and TRBJ1-2, with D possibly being TRBD1 (6 bases). Per germline, CDR1 MGHRA and CDR2 YSYEKL. The germline V and J ends were trimmed by 1 base and 4 bases, with 13 bases remaining between them. This CDR3 has 15 residues. CDR3 DNA sequence: TGCGCCAGCAGCCAAGTACACGCACAGGGCTATGGCTACACCTTC. Translated, it gives CASSQVHAQGYGYTF.

The V call is TRBV2, the J call TRBJ2-7; TRBD2 is a possible D gene (6 bases). This CDR3 comprises 15 residues. Deletions cut 2 bases from V and 0 bases from J, with 11 bases between. Germline V gene data show CDR1 as SNHLY and CDR2 as FYNNEI. The CDR3 here is CASSEIKGLSYEQYF. DNA of the CDR3: TGTGCCAGCAGTGAAATTAAGGGACTCTCCTACGAGCAGTACTTC.

This sequence joins TRBV27 and TRBJ2-2, with TRBD2 matching over 13 bases. The CDR3 sequence is 17 residues long. CDR1 is MNHEY, CDR2 SMNVEV, per germline (reference sequence). Unmatched junction bases numbered 5, after V lost 5 bases and J lost 2 bases. Here the CDR3 reads CASSRRLAGGNTGELFF. In DNA, the CDR3 is TGTGCCAGCAGTCGCCGACTAGCGGGGGGCAACACCGGGGAGCTGTTTTTT.

This clone was found a few times. The chain uses TRBV18 and TRBJ2-2; D ambiguous. CDR1 and CDR2 from the germline V gene are KGHSH and LQKENI. Deletions cut 3 bases from V and 0 bases from J, with 8 bases between. CDR3 size: 15 residues. CDR3 bases: TGTGCCAGCTCACCCCAAAGCGCGAACACCGGGGAGCTGTTTTTT. Amino acids: CASSPQSANTGELFF.

The chain employs TRBV5-1 and TRBJ2-7, with D perhaps matching TRBD2 (6 bases). Trimming took 4 bases from V and 6 from J, leaving 14 bases between them. The CDR3 sequence is 13 residues long. Germline loops: CDR1 SGHRS, CDR2 YFSETQ. CDR3 in amino acids: CASSHARGGEQYF. CDR3 DNA sequence: TGCGCCAGCAGCCACGCTAGGGGAGGCGAGCAGTACTTC. Filled out from reference TRBV5-1 and TRBJ2-7, the complete variable domain reads KAGVTQTPRYLIKTRGQQVTLSCSPISGHRSVSWYQQTPGQGLQFLFEYFSETQRNKGNFPGRFSGRQFSNSRSEMNVSTLELGDSALYLCASSHARGGEQYFGPGTRLTVT.

The chain combines TRBV29-1 with TRBJ2-3; 11 bases align to TRBD1. Trimming took 7 bases from V and 5 from J; bases not matched to a gene: 8. CDR1 is SQVTM and CDR2 is ANQGSEA in the germline V gene. The length of the CDR3 is 14 residues. CDR3 nucleotide sequence: TGCAGCGCTGACTCCGGGACAGGGGGAGATACGCAGTATTTT. Its protein is CSADSGTGGDTQYF.

A single count supports this clone. This chain connects TRBV2 to TRBJ1-2; D possibly corresponds to TRBD1 (6 bases). The length of the CDR3 is 14 residues. The germline CDR1 and CDR2 sequences are SNHLY and FYNNEI. V was shortened by 3 bases and J by 8 bases, with 16 bases between the two germline ends. CDR3 sequence (DNA): TGTGCCAGCAGTGAGAACGGTGCTGGGGGCGGCTACACCTTC. It encodes CASSENGAGGGYTF.

The gene calls are TRBV11-2 and TRBJ2-7; 13 bases match TRBD2. The CDR3 extends over 16 amino acids. Germline V gives CDR1 SGHAT, CDR2 FQNNGV. V lost 2 bases to trimming and J lost 1 base; unmatched junction nucleotides: 2. The CDR3: CASSLLLAGGSYEQYF. The CDR3 nucleotides are TGTGCCAGCAGCTTACTACTAGCGGGAGGGTCCTACGAGCAGTACTTC.